One and the same sample provided the 21 T cell receptor beta chains below, sequenced in a study of T cell clonality in common variable immunodeficiency. Study-wide results and limits: In common variable immunodeficiency, TCR beta chains reportedly carried fewer deletions and N-nucleotide insertions.

No antigen has been assigned to these receptors. TCRdb's copy holds only in-frame clones and misses some; the assay was immunoSEQ multiplex PCR. The sample holds about 20,000 clones, and no clone turns up only once. Source material: peripheral blood mononuclear cells. These TCRs come from a human donor with common variable immunodeficiency.

For this clone: The DNA ends 3 residues before the CDR3 does, and the rest of the CDR3 is filled in from the germline J gene. This chain joins TRBV18 and TRBJ2-1; TRBD1 agrees at 9 bases. Trimming at V came to 3 bases and at J to 8 bases, leaving 5 bases not matched to a gene. CDR1 KGHSH and CDR2 LQKENI come from the germline V gene. The CDR3 covers 14 residues. CDR3 sequence reads: CASSPRQGVDEQFF. The covered CDR3 bases are TGTGCCAGCTCACCGAGACAGGGGGTCGATGAG. The whole variable domain, filled in from reference TRBV18 and TRBJ2-1, reads NAGVMQNPRHLVRRRGQEARLRCSPMKGHSHVYWYRQLPEEGLKFMVYLQKENIIDESGMPKERFSAEFPKEGPSILRIQQVVRGDSAAYFCASSPRQGVDEQFFGPGTRLTVL.

This clone is medium-sized within its sample. The read halts 3 residues ahead of the CDR3 end, with the missing end drawn from the germline J gene. This chain links TRBV5-4 with TRBJ2-1; perhaps TRBD1 as D (6 bases). Deletions cut 7 bases from V and 5 bases from J, with 16 bases between. The germline V gene encodes CDR1 SGHNT and CDR2 YYREEE (reference sequence). The CDR3 loop spans 14 amino acids. The sequenced CDR3 bases are TGTGCCAGCCGAGAGGGGGTGGAGGACAATGAG. Its protein is CASREGVEDNE. The entire CDR3 reads CASREGVEDNEQFF.

This clone was detected only a few times. The CDR3 end lies 3 residues beyond the end of the read and is filled in from the germline J gene. The rearrangement uses TRBV19 and TRBJ2-3; D ambiguous. The V gene's germline CDR1 is LNHDA and CDR2 SQIVND (reference sequence). This CDR3 is built from 15 residues. V dropped 6 bases and J dropped 1 base, with 14 bases sitting between them. CDR3 DNA, as far as it was read: TGTGCCAGTAGCGGAGTAGGGTCAGGCACAGATACG. Translation gives CASSGVGSGTDT. The whole CDR3 protein is CASSGVGSGTDTQYF.

CDR3 amino acids: CASSRALGTEAFF. The part of the CDR3 DNA that was read is TGTGCCAGCTCACGGGCTCTGGGCACTGAA. This rearrangement joins TRBV18 to TRBJ1-1, with D unresolved. The read is 3 residues too short to cover the CDR3 end, so that end is filled in from the germline J gene. The ends were cut back, 4 bases at V and 4 bases at J, with 10 bases in the middle. This CDR3 contains 13 residues. Germline V gene data show CDR1 as KGHSH and CDR2 as LQKENI.

This clone was recorded a few times. The read ends 3 residues shy of where the CDR3 ends; the end is completed using the germline J gene. The gene calls are TRBV7-3 and TRBJ1-2; possibly TRBD1 for D (5 bases). The V and J ends lost 6 bases and 5 bases respectively, with 7 bases between them. The V gene's germline CDR1 is SGHTA and CDR2 FQGTGA. The CDR3 consists of 11 residues. CDR3 region: CASRTVYGYTF. The sequenced CDR3 bases are TGTGCCAGCAGGACAGTATATGGC.

This clone appeared a few times. The missing CDR3 end, 3 residues past where the read stops, is filled in from the germline J gene. The chain couples TRBV30 to TRBJ1-1; D might be TRBD1 (5 bases). The ends were cut back, 6 bases at V and 4 bases at J, with 15 bases in the middle. The germline CDR1 and CDR2 sequences are GTSNPN and SVGIG (reference sequence). The CDR3 covers 13 residues. CDR3 bases read: TGTGCCTGTCGAACGGGAGGGGCCACTGAA. Protein product: CACRTGGATE. The CDR3 reads in full as CACRTGGATEAFF.

On this clone itself: With the read ending 3 residues before the CDR3 end, the germline J gene is used to fill in that end. This chain uses TRBV18 with TRBJ2-2; perhaps TRBD1 as D (5 bases). The CDR3 is 16 amino acids. Germline V gene sequence: CDR1 KGHSH, CDR2 LQKENI. The ends were cut back, 1 base at V and 0 bases at J, with 9 bases in the middle. The CDR3 is CASSPQQTANTGELFF. The DNA read from the CDR3 is TGTGCCAGCTCACCACAGCAGACAGCGAACACCGGGGAG.

This clone was recorded a few times. The CDR3 is cut off 3 residues early in the read; its end comes from the germline J gene. This chain connects TRBV7-9 to TRBJ2-1; 13 bases map to TRBD2. This CDR3 region has 15 residues. The germline CDR1 and CDR2 sequences are SEHNR and FQNEAQ (reference sequence). The trim removed 0 bases at V and 9 bases at J, leaving 2 bases unmatched. The CDR3 spells CASSLAGLAGTEQFF. CDR3 DNA (partial): TGTGCCAGCAGCTTAGCGGGACTAGCGGGAACTGAG.

This clone has more than one count but fewer than ten. The read falls 3 residues short of the CDR3 end, and the missing part is taken from the germline J gene. The chain joins TRBV7-2 to TRBJ1-5; maybe TRBD1 (6 bases). Trimming left V 0 bases short and J 2 bases short, with 8 bases between. Germline V lookup: CDR1 SGHTA, CDR2 FQGNSA. There are 15 residues in the CDR3. The part of the CDR3 DNA that was read is TGTGCCAGCAGCTTAGCGCCAGGGGGCAATCAGCCC. Protein product: CASSLAPGGNQP. The complete CDR3 sequence is CASSLAPGGNQPQHF.

This clone was picked up a small number of times. The sequence runs out 3 residues before the end of the CDR3; the remainder is reconstructed from the germline J gene. The gene calls are TRBV7-2 and TRBJ1-5, with 7 bases aligning to TRBD1. The CDR3 consists of 14 residues. CDR1 SGHTA and CDR2 FQGNSA come from the germline V gene. After removal of 3 bases from V and 2 bases from J, the junction contained 1 base not matched to a gene. This CDR3 reads CASSFQGGNQPQHF. Partial CDR3 DNA: TGTGCCAGCAGCTTTCAGGGGGGCAATCAGCCC.

As regards this clone: Sequencing ends 3 residues short of the CDR3 end; the germline J gene provides the rest. The V gene is TRBV7-7, the J gene TRBJ2-5, with D unclear. The CDR3 is 13 residues long. The germline CDR1 and CDR2 sequences are SSHAT and FNYEAQ (reference sequence). The V and J ends lost 1 base and 5 bases respectively, with 8 bases between them. The part of the CDR3 DNA that was read is TGTGCCAGCAGCTTAGGACTCGCGGAGACC. Encoded protein: CASSLGLAET. The CDR3 in full is CASSLGLAETQYF.

In its sample, this clone was seen a few times. The sequenced part of the CDR3 DNA is TGTGCCAGCAGTTCCACTGAGACC. Its protein is CASSSTET. The full CDR3 protein is CASSSTETQYF. The V call is TRBV7-2, the J call TRBJ2-5; D uncertain. The read gets to within 3 residues of the CDR3 end, and the germline J gene fills in the rest. V lost 6 bases and J lost 5, with 7 bases in between. Per the germline V gene, CDR1 is SGHTA and CDR2 is FQGNSA. The CDR3 has 11 amino acids.

This clone was picked up a small number of times. The read falls 3 residues short of the CDR3 end, and the missing part is taken from the germline J gene. The chain recombines TRBV7-3 with TRBJ2-5; possibly TRBD2 for D (6 bases). The germline V gene has CDR1 SGHTA and CDR2 FQGTGA. V dropped 3 bases and J dropped 2 bases, with 16 bases sitting between them. This CDR3 spans 16 amino acids. CDR3 loop: CASSFGGPSSQETQYF. Incomplete CDR3 DNA: TGTGCCAGCAGCTTTGGAGGGCCATCGTCGCAAGAGACC.

As regards this clone: The sequenced fragment ends 3 residues before the CDR3 boundary, so the rest is inferred from the germline J gene. V is TRBV19 and J is TRBJ2-5; D remains unclear. V was clipped by 4 bases and J by 3 bases, with 12 bases between them. The CDR3 is 14 residues long. The germline V gene encodes CDR1 LNHDA and CDR2 SQIVND (reference sequence). The DNA read from the CDR3 is TGTGCCAGTAGTAGAATAGACAAAGAAGAGACC. Translating gives CASSRIDKEET. The complete CDR3 reads CASSRIDKEETQYF.

Points on this clone: The read ends 3 residues shy of where the CDR3 ends; the end is completed using the germline J gene. The rearrangement joins TRBV7-6 to TRBJ2-3; no firm D call. The CDR3 runs 14 residues. The V end was cut by 5 bases, the J end by 2 bases, with 11 bases between. Germline-derived CDR1 and CDR2 are SGHVS and FNYEAQ. The CDR3 is CASSADISTDTQYF. The DNA read from the CDR3 is TGTGCCAGCAGCGCTGACATTTCCACAGATACG.

A word on this clone: The read stops 3 residues short of the end of the CDR3; the missing end is completed from the germline J gene. The chain combines TRBV18 with TRBJ2-6; 9 bases align to TRBD1. The CDR3 is 17 residues long. Germline assignment: CDR1 KGHSH and CDR2 LQKENI. Trimming cost V 5 bases and J 1 base; bases outside gene matches: 6. CDR3 residues: CASSSTGGTSGANVLTF. The DNA read from the CDR3 is TGTGCCAGCTCATCGACAGGGGGGACATCTGGGGCCAACGTC. Using reference TRBV18 and TRBJ2-6 for the parts outside the CDR3, the full variable domain is NAGVMQNPRHLVRRRGQEARLRCSPMKGHSHVYWYRQLPEEGLKFMVYLQKENIIDESGMPKERFSAEFPKEGPSILRIQQVVRGDSAAYFCASSSTGGTSGANVLTFGAGSRLTVL.

This clone appeared a few times. CDR3 sequence reads: CASSLAPDRGYEQYF. CDR3 bases read: TGTGCCAGCAGCTTAGCGCCCGACAGGGGCTACGAG. J is TRBJ2-7 and V is TRBV7-2; TRBD1 aligns across 8 bases. The read terminates 3 residues before the CDR3 end, so the remaining end is supplied by the germline J gene. The CDR3 is 15 amino acids. V gave up 0 bases and J gave up 3 bases; unmatched junction bases: 4. Germline V gene sequence: CDR1 SGHTA, CDR2 FQGNSA.

This clone appeared many times. The sequenced fragment ends 3 residues before the CDR3 boundary, so the rest is inferred from the germline J gene. This chain connects TRBV18 to TRBJ2-7; 7 bases align to TRBD2. V lost 1 base and J lost 0; bases outside the gene matches: 0. This CDR3 region has 14 residues. Germline CDR1 reads KGHSH; CDR2 reads LQKENI. The CDR3 bases that were read are TGTGCCAGCTCACCACTAGCGGGCTCCTACGAG. It codes for CASSPLAGSYE. In full, the CDR3 is CASSPLAGSYEQYF. Filled out from reference TRBV18 and TRBJ2-7, the complete variable domain reads NAGVMQNPRHLVRRRGQEARLRCSPMKGHSHVYWYRQLPEEGLKFMVYLQKENIIDESGMPKERFSAEFPKEGPSILRIQQVVRGDSAAYFCASSPLAGSYEQYFGPGTRLTVT.

The table lists this clone with a few counts. The CDR3 loop reads CASSLGTGVAYEQYF. The part of the CDR3 DNA that was read is TGTGCCAGCAGCCTCGGGACAGGGGTTGCCTACGAG. The chain couples TRBV7-6 to TRBJ2-7; 10 nucleotides agree with TRBD1. The CDR3 goes on 3 residues after the read ends, and that part is filled in from the germline J gene. Germline V gives CDR1 SGHVS, CDR2 FNYEAQ. This CDR3 is built from 15 residues. V shed 5 bases and J 2 bases; nucleotides not matched to a gene: 6. Filled out from reference TRBV7-6 and TRBJ2-7, the complete variable domain reads GAGVSQSPRYKVTKRGQDVALRCDPISGHVSLYWYRQALGQGPEFLTYFNYEAQQDKSGLPNDRFSAERPEGSISTLTIQRTEQRDSAMYRCASSLGTGVAYEQYFGPGTRLTVT.

This clone was counted between two and nine times. The sequence runs out 3 residues before the end of the CDR3; the remainder is reconstructed from the germline J gene. The chain links TRBV19 to TRBJ2-3; 16 bases are a match to TRBD2. V dropped 7 bases and J dropped 0; count of bases not matched to a gene: 4. The CDR3 runs to 17 residues. Germline V gene sequence: CDR1 LNHDA, CDR2 SQIVND (reference sequence). CDR3 region: CASNTGLAGGSTDTQYF. The sequenced part of the CDR3 DNA is TGTGCCAGTAATACGGGACTAGCGGGAGGGAGCACAGATACG.

The sample holds many counts of this clone. The CDR3 end is not reached by the read, which stops 3 residues before it; the germline J gene fills it in. The J gene is TRBJ1-1, the V gene TRBV18; D not resolved. Per the germline V gene, CDR1 is KGHSH and CDR2 is LQKENI. The length of the CDR3 is 15 residues. V was cut by 6 bases and J by 2 bases, with 16 bases left in between. Incomplete CDR3 DNA: TGTGCCAGCTCCCCCTCCCAGGCCTCCAACACTGAA. It yields the protein CASSPSQASNTE. The CDR3, in full, reads CASSPSQASNTEAFF.